This T cell receptor (beta chain) was sequenced for a study of regulatory T cells in long-lasting Graves disease. This clonotype was recorded many times. Building the TCR beta libraries relied on iRepertoire HTBI primers, and CDR3 regions underwent Arm-PCR. One entry per CDR3 protein, called by TCRdb with MiXCR from the multiplex PCR reads. The table shows roughly 500,000 distinct CDR3 sequences, with around an eighth occurring only once. Germline V CDR1 and CDR2: LNHNV, YYDKDF (reference sequence). This CDR3 region has 13 residues. The ends were cut back, 0 bases at V and 7 bases at J, with 9 bases in the middle. Time point indicated: newly diagnosed GD, antithyroid drugs for less than 3 months. There was RNA extracted from PBMCs, and the TCR library was made from it. These data are also associated with another study on T cells in Graves' hyperthyroidism and ophthalmopathy.

The material was peripheral blood mononuclear cells (PBMCs), obtained at new diagnosis, from a patient treated with antithyroid drugs. V and J are TRBV15 and TRBJ1-2, with a weak D call TRBD1 (5 bases). This TCR was recovered from a man under 40 with Graves disease. The CDR3: CATSRDLQGGYTF. CDR3 sequence (DNA): TGTGCCACCAGCAGAGATCTCCAGGGTGGCTACACCTTC. Full variable domain (rest looked up from reference TRBV15 and TRBJ1-2): DAMVIQNPRYQVTQFGKPVTLSCSQTLNHNVMYWYQQKSSQAPKLLFHYYDKDFNNEADTPDNFQSRRPNTSFCFLDIRSPGLGDTAMYLCATSRDLQGGYTFGSGTRLTVV.